This T cell receptor (beta chain) was recorded in a study of blood T cell repertoires in COVID-19. Sequencing was performed with immunoSEQ multiplex PCR; in TCRdb, only in-frame clones are kept and a portion is missing. The sample lists 200,000 to 250,000 clones, around 89% occurring once. There are 14 residues in the CDR3. The V end was cut by 4 bases, the J end by 9 bases, with 16 bases between. Germline loops: CDR1 ENHRY, CDR2 SYGVKD. The receptor was derived from a man aged 45-60 years who had been exposed to COVID-19. Sequenced input: PBMCs or T cells enriched from blood (not recorded which). V and J are TRBV10-3 and TRBJ2-1, with D maybe TRBD2 (6 bases). The CDR3 here is CAISVGGEEGEQFF. CDR3 in DNA: TGTGCCATCAGTGTCGGAGGAGAGGAGGGTGAGCAGTTCTTC.